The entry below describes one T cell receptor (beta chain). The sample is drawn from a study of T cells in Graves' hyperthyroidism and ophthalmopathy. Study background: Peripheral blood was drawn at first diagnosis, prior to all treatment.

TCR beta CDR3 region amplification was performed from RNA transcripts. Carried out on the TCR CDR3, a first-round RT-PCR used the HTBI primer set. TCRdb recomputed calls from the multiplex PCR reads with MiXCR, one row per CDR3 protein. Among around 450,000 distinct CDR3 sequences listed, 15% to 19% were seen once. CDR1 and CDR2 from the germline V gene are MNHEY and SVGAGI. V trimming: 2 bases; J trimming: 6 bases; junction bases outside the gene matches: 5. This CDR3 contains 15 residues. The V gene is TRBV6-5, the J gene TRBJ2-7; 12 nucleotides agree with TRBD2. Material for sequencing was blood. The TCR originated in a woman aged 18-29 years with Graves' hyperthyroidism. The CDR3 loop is CASSYLAGGPVEQYF. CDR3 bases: TGTGCCAGCAGTTACCTAGCGGGGGGGCCGGTCGAGCAGTACTTC.